A single T cell receptor (beta chain) is shown here with its context. Its antigen is currently unknown. The data were taken from a study of post-analysis software for immune sequencing data. Study conclusions and caveats: Those samples that were prepared in the same batch co-clustered strongly by F measure. A few TRBV segments appeared more often in patients than in controls, and TRBV5-6, TRBV5-1 and TRBV20-1 were among these.

Built from TCR beta cDNA, the libraries had unique molecular identifiers in them. The source material, about 0.95 to 11 million T cells, gave rise to about 460,000 cDNA molecules. TCRdb ran MiXCR on the PCR reads and lists one entry per CDR3 protein. The data contain fewer than 700,000 distinct CDR3 sequences, about 40% of them singletons. The CDR3 is 17 amino acids. Trimming pared 6 bases from V and 3 bases from J, leaving 22 bases between. Germline CDR1 SGHDT, CDR2 YYEEEE. The rearrangement joins TRBV5-6 to TRBJ2-4; D tentatively reads TRBD1 or TRBD2 (5 bases each). Sequenced: blood. The TCR sequence derives from a girl between 10 and 17 years old with multiple sclerosis. CDR3 DNA: TGTGCCAGCACCGATTGGGGCCGGGGATGGGACAAAAACATTCAGTACTTC. This encodes CASTDWGRGWDKNIQYF.